The 31 T cell receptor beta chains given below trace back to one sample, sequenced in a study of cytomegalovirus exposure and HLA in healthy donors. The primer mix had 60 Vbeta and 13 Jbeta primers. The repertoire was sequenced with immunoSEQ multiplex PCR; TCRdb's copy has only in-frame clones and lacks some. The sample table sets out about 210,000 clones. Input material: PBMCs. The receptor source for this set is a woman in her twenties or thirties in good health and CMV-seropositive.

This sequence joins TRBV6-1 and TRBJ2-7, with D possibly matching TRBD2 (5 bases). CDR1 is MNHNS and CDR2 is SASEGT in the germline V gene. V was clipped by 4 bases and J by 6 bases, with 22 bases between them. The CDR3 has 16 residues. For the CDR3, the DNA is TGTGCCAGCAGTGCTCGACCGGCAGGAGGACCTCTCGAGCAGTACTTC. It codes for CASSARPAGGPLEQYF.

This chain connects TRBV5-4 to TRBJ2-6, with a weak D call TRBD1 (7 bases). V shed 4 bases and J shed 5 bases, with 22 bases lying between them. CDR1 SGHNT and CDR2 YYREEE come from the germline V gene (reference sequence). The length of the CDR3 is 18 residues. CDR3 DNA: TGTGCCAGCAGCCTACGACAGGGAGGTCTGATCTGGGCCAACGTCCTGACTTTC. Translation gives CASSLRQGGLIWANVLTF.

Remarks on this clone: Within the sample, other DNA sequences also encode this same CDR3. The chain carries TRBV5-1 and TRBJ2-1; D perhaps matches TRBD1 (5 bases). The CDR3 loop spans 13 amino acids. The V gene lost 2 bases and the J gene lost 3 bases, with 6 bases spanning the gap. Germline CDR1 reads SGHRS; CDR2 reads YFSETQ. Written as DNA, the CDR3 is TGCGCCAGCAGCTTAACAGGCTACAATGAGCAGTTCTTC. This encodes CASSLTGYNEQFF.

As DNA, the CDR3 is TGTGCCAGCAGCTACGAGGGTAAAGATACGCAGTATTTT. Its translation is CASSYEGKDTQYF. The rearrangement joins TRBV7-6 to TRBJ2-3; D is perhaps TRBD2 (5 bases). This CDR3 region has 13 residues. Germline loops: CDR1 SGHVS, CDR2 FNYEAQ. Trimming took off 4 bases at V and 5 bases at J, with 10 bases between the two ends.

The chain links TRBV28 to TRBJ1-5; 8 nucleotides agree with TRBD1. This CDR3 comprises 15 residues. Losses at the gene ends were 7 bases for V and 0 bases for J; bases not matched to a gene: 5. Germline CDR1 is MDHEN and CDR2 is SYDVKM. The CDR3 DNA follows: TGTGCCAGCACAACAGGGGGGACTAGCAATCAGCCCCAGCATTTT. Its protein product is CASTTGGTSNQPQHF.

The chain employs TRBV11-2 and TRBJ1-1; D perhaps matches TRBD1 (6 bases). Germline assignment: CDR1 SGHAT and CDR2 FQNNGV. This CDR3 is built from 16 residues. V dropped 2 bases and J dropped 7 bases, with 20 bases sitting between them. For the CDR3, the DNA is TGTGCCAGCAGCTTATCGAAAAAGTACGGACAGATTGAAGCTTTCTTT. Its translation is CASSLSKKYGQIEAFF.

With respect to this clone: The junction differs from germline at one of its ends, possibly a read error. The chain has TRBV18 and TRBJ2-7, with 16 bases aligning to TRBD2. Germline CDR1 and CDR2: KGHSH and LQKENI. This CDR3 region has 17 residues. The CDR3 nucleotides are TGTGCCAGCTCATCGGGACTAGCGGGAGGGGAGGGCTACGAGCAGCACTTC. Its protein product is CASSSGLAGGEGYEQHF.

V gene TRBV4-3 combines with J gene TRBJ2-1, with 11 bases lining up with TRBD1. The CDR3 covers 15 residues. Per germline, CDR1 LGHNA and CDR2 YSLEER. After removal of 0 bases from V and 9 bases from J, the junction contained 4 bases not matched to a gene. Here the CDR3 reads CASSQEGQGAFEQFF. The CDR3 DNA reads as TGCGCCAGCAGCCAAGAAGGACAGGGGGCTTTTGAGCAGTTCTTC.

The gene calls are TRBV19 and TRBJ1-2, with D unresolved. The CDR3 consists of 13 residues. Germline V gene data show CDR1 as LNHDA and CDR2 as SQIVND (reference sequence). Trimming left V 0 bases short and J 7 bases short, with 9 bases between. The CDR3 region is CASSIEFGVGYTF. DNA of the CDR3: TGTGCCAGTAGTATAGAATTCGGTGTTGGCTACACCTTC.

J is TRBJ1-4 and V is TRBV5-1; no definite D call. V was trimmed by 9 bases and J by 12 bases, leaving 21 bases between them. The CDR3 has 13 amino acids. The germline gives CDR1 SGHRS, CDR2 YFSETQ. Here the CDR3 DNA reads TGCGCCACCCGGGAGGGCGGTGGTGCGGAACTGTTTTTT. Translating it yields CATREGGGAELFF.

This sequence joins TRBV4-1 and TRBJ1-1; tentatively, D is TRBD1 (6 bases). CDR1 and CDR2 from the germline V gene are MGHRA and YSYEKL. With 6 bases removed from V and 1 base from J, the gap between germline ends came to 18 bases. This CDR3 region has 16 residues. The DNA of the CDR3 is TGCGCCAGCAGTGTAACAGGGACTAAGAGGAACACTGAAGCTTTCTTT. The encoded protein is CASSVTGTKRNTEAFF.

Worth noting for this clone: Sequence at one end of the junction differs from germline and may be a read error. The chain uses TRBV6-5 and TRBJ2-7; 8 nucleotides match TRBD2. The CDR3 loop spans 12 amino acids. Germline lookup yields CDR1 MNHEY and CDR2 SVGAGI. The CDR3 DNA is TGTGCCAGCAGTTCTCCGGGAGGGTCCCAAACCTTC. This translates into CASSSPGGSQTF.

V and J are TRBV2 and TRBJ2-5; maybe TRBD2 (5 bases). Per the germline V gene, CDR1 is SNHLY and CDR2 is FYNNEI. The CDR3 is 14 residues long. Deletions cut 4 bases from V and 2 bases from J, with 11 bases between. The CDR3: CASSGSSGQETQYF. CDR3 in DNA: TGTGCCAGCAGTGGATCCAGCGGACAAGAGACCCAGTACTTC.

The J gene is TRBJ1-5, the V gene TRBV18; D is unclear. In germline, CDR1 is KGHSH, CDR2 LQKENI. V gave up 2 bases and J gave up 2 bases, with 10 bases separating them. This CDR3 region has 15 residues. CDR3 loop: CASSPVTQGNQPQHF. The DNA of the CDR3 is TGTGCCAGCTCACCAGTTACGCAGGGCAATCAGCCCCAGCATTTT.

This chain links TRBV19 with TRBJ2-7; D gene unclear. The germline CDR1 and CDR2 sequences are LNHDA and SQIVND (reference sequence). CDR3 length equals 13 residues. V lost 4 bases and J 3 bases, leaving 10 bases between the germline ends. The CDR3 loop is CASSKSNSYEQYF. DNA for the CDR3: TGTGCCAGTAGTAAAAGCAACAGCTACGAGCAGTACTTC.

This sequence joins TRBV2 and TRBJ2-7; 8 positions agree with TRBD1. The CDR3 sequence is 14 residues long. V lost 5 bases and J lost 3; bases outside the gene matches: 6. CDR1 SNHLY and CDR2 FYNNEI come from the germline V gene. The CDR3 region is CASSPGQEIYEQYF. Here the CDR3 DNA reads TGTGCCAGCAGTCCGGGACAGGAGATCTACGAGCAGTACTTC.

The V gene is TRBV19, the J gene TRBJ2-7, with 8 bases aligning to TRBD2. This CDR3 has 15 residues. Germline V gene sequence: CDR1 LNHDA, CDR2 SQIVND (reference sequence). V lost 3 bases, J lost 2 bases, and 6 bases stayed unmatched. The CDR3 nucleotides read TGTGCCAGTAGTATCGCGGGGGGCCGCACCTACGAGCAGTACTTC. Encoded protein: CASSIAGGRTYEQYF.

This chain joins TRBV7-9 and TRBJ1-3; weak D call: TRBD1 (5 bases). The V and J ends lost 1 base and 2 bases respectively, with 12 bases between them. Germline loops: CDR1 SEHNR, CDR2 FQNEAQ (reference sequence). The CDR3 extends over 16 amino acids. CDR3 residues: CASSLVGKGAGNTIYF. The CDR3, as DNA: TGTGCCAGCAGCTTAGTGGGTAAAGGGGCTGGAAACACCATATATTTT.

The gene calls are TRBV2 and TRBJ2-1; D is ambiguous. The germline V gene encodes CDR1 SNHLY and CDR2 FYNNEI. The germline V and J ends were trimmed by 6 bases and 7 bases, with 10 bases remaining between them. The CDR3 has 12 amino acids. The CDR3 DNA reads as TGTGCCAGCAGCCCGCACTCGAATGAGCAGTTCTTC. Amino acid sequence: CASSPHSNEQFF.

The CDR3 spells CASSPGHNYGYTF. CDR3 nucleotide sequence: TGTGCCAGCAGTCCCGGACACAACTATGGCTACACCTTC. This chain uses TRBV28 with TRBJ1-2; D might be TRBD1 (5 bases). Looked up from germline, CDR1 is MDHEN and CDR2 is SYDVKM. The CDR3 length is 13 residues. The V gene lost 5 bases and the J gene lost 2 bases, with 9 bases spanning the gap.

The chain combines TRBV29-1 with TRBJ2-3, with TRBD2 identical over 8 bases. The V gene end was trimmed by 5 bases and the J gene end by 4 bases; junction bases not matched to a gene: 11. CDR3 size: 15 residues. Germline values: CDR1 SQVTM, CDR2 ANQGSEA. In DNA, the CDR3 is TGCAGCGTTTATAGCGGGATGGTGTTTGCAGATACGCAGTATTTT. Translating gives CSVYSGMVFADTQYF.

V usage is TRBV28 and J usage is TRBJ2-7; D not certain. From germline, CDR1 is MDHEN and CDR2 SYDVKM. The CDR3 runs to 13 residues. Trimming shortened V by 6 bases and J by 2 bases, and 11 bases separated the two germline ends. The CDR3 is CASSNRNPYEQYF. The CDR3 DNA reads TGTGCCAGCAGCAACAGAAACCCCTACGAGCAGTACTTC.

The chain links TRBV19 to TRBJ2-2; perhaps TRBD2 as D (6 bases). Looked up from germline, CDR1 is LNHDA and CDR2 is SQIVND (reference sequence). The length of the CDR3 is 16 residues. V was clipped by 4 bases and J by 3 bases, with 15 bases between them. The CDR3 DNA reads TGTGCCAGTAGTAGGCGTGGCTGGGGGGACACCGGGGAGCTGTTTTTT. The encoded protein is CASSRRGWGDTGELFF.

The chain employs TRBV6-1 and TRBJ2-3; TRBD2 agrees at 10 bases. The ends lost 6 bases at V and 15 bases at J; junction bases unmatched: 12. This CDR3 region has 13 residues. Germline CDR1 reads MNHNS; CDR2 reads SASEGT. CDR3 loop: CASSLRTSGAPYF. CDR3 DNA sequence: TGTGCCAGCAGCCTCCGGACTAGCGGAGCCCCCTATTTT.

Here the CDR3 reads CASKSGQLLYGYTF. The CDR3 DNA is TGTGCCAGCAAAAGTGGACAGCTACTTTATGGCTACACCTTC. The rearrangement uses TRBV19 and TRBJ1-2; tentative D call: TRBD1 (6 bases). This CDR3 is built from 14 residues. CDR1 is LNHDA, CDR2 SQIVND, per germline (reference sequence). Trimming shortened V by 9 bases and J by 5 bases, and 19 bases separated the two germline ends.

The chain is built from TRBV28 and TRBJ2-7; TRBD1 aligns across 8 bases. The CDR3 loop spans 14 amino acids. Germline lookup yields CDR1 MDHEN and CDR2 SYDVKM. Trimming cost V 7 bases and J 2 bases; bases outside gene matches: 7. As DNA, the CDR3 is TGTGCCAGCACGGCGACAGGGGTTACCTACGAGCAGTACTTC. Its protein is CASTATGVTYEQYF.

The chain joins TRBV9 to TRBJ2-7; TRBD2 aligns across 9 bases. The CDR3 is 16 residues long. V lost 4 bases to trimming and J lost 7 bases; unmatched junction nucleotides: 15. CDR1 and CDR2 from the germline V gene are SGDLS and YYNGEE. CDR3 coding DNA: TGTGCCAGCAGCCCCACGGCGGGGGGGCCCCACGGGGAGCAGTACTTC. It yields the protein CASSPTAGGPHGEQYF.

The rearrangement joins TRBV4-1 to TRBJ1-4; 7 nucleotides agree with TRBD1. Germline CDR1 MGHRA, CDR2 YSYEKL. CDR3 size: 14 residues. The trim removed 3 bases at V and 8 bases at J, leaving 6 bases unmatched. DNA of the CDR3: TGCGCCAGCAGCCACCGACAGGGAGTCGAAAAACTGTTTTTT. Translating gives CASSHRQGVEKLFF.

This chain links TRBV6-1 with TRBJ1-3, with a weak D call TRBD1 (6 bases). With 11 bases removed from V and 3 bases from J, the gap between germline ends came to 14 bases. The CDR3 has 13 residues. Per the germline V gene, CDR1 is MNHNS and CDR2 is SASEGT. The CDR3 protein is CAVYRVSGNTIYF. CDR3 in DNA: TGTGCCGTGTACAGGGTTAGTGGAAACACCATATATTTT.

The chain carries TRBV14 and TRBJ1-6, with D maybe TRBD1 (5 bases). Germline V lookup: CDR1 SGHDN, CDR2 FVKESK. V lost 4 bases to trimming and J lost 3 bases, with 10 bases between them. The CDR3 runs to 15 residues. CDR3 DNA sequence: TGTGCCAGCAGCCCCTTAGGGGACTATAATTCACCCCTCCACTTT. It specifies CASSPLGDYNSPLHF.

The CDR3 bases are TGTGCCAGCAGTTCCCGGGACAGGGGGCGCGGAGATACGCAGTATTTT. Amino acids: CASSSRDRGRGDTQYF. V and J are TRBV6-5 and TRBJ2-3, with 12 bases that match TRBD1. V gave up 4 bases and J gave up 5 bases; unmatched junction bases: 7. The CDR3 spans 16 residues. The germline CDR1 and CDR2 sequences are MNHEY and SVGAGI.